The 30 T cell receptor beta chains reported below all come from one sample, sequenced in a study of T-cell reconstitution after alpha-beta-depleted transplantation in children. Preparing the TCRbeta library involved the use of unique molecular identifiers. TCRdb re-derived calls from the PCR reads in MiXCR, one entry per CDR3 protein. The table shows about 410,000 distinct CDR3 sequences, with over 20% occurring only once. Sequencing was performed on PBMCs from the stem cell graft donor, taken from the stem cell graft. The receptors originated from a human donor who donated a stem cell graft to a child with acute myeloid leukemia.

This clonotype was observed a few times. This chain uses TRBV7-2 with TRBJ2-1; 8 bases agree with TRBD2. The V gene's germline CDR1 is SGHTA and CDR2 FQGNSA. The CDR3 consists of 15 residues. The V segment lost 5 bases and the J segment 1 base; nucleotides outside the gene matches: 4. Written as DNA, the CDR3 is TGTGCCAGCAGCCCTCCGGGAGGGTCCTACAATGAGCAGTTCTTC. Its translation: CASSPPGGSYNEQFF.

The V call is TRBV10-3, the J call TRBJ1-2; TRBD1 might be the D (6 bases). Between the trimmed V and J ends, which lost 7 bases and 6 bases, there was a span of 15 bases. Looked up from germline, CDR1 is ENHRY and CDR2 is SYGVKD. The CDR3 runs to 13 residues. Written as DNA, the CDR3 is TGTGCCATCACCAGAGCGGGGGGCAATGGCTACACCTTC. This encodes CAITRAGGNGYTF.

The CDR3 region is CASSSEGAQPQHF. Written as DNA, the CDR3 is TGTGCCAGCAGTTCTGAAGGTGCTCAGCCCCAGCATTTT. V is TRBV6-8 and J is TRBJ1-5; D not resolved. Trimming cost V 4 bases and J 6 bases, with 10 bases left between them. There are 13 residues in the CDR3. CDR1 and CDR2 from the germline V gene are MNHGY and SAAAGT.

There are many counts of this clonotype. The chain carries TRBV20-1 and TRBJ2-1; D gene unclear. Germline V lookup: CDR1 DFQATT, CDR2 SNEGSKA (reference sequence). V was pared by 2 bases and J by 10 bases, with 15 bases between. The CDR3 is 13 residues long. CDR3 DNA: TGCAGTGCTAGATTAGCCATGCAAGCCGAGCAGTTCTTC. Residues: CSARLAMQAEQFF.

The CDR3 here is CASGRTYKEAFF. CDR3 coding DNA: TGTGCCAGCGGCAGGACATACAAAGAAGCTTTCTTT. This chain joins TRBV6-5 and TRBJ1-1; tentative D call: TRBD1 (5 bases). Trimming cost V 8 bases and J 8 bases, with 15 bases left between them. Germline CDR1 reads MNHEY; CDR2 reads SVGAGI. CDR3 size: 12 residues.

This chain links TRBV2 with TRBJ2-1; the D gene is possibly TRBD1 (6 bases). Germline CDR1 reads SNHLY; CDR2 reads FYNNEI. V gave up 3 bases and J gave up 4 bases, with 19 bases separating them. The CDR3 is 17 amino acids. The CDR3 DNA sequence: TGTGCCAGCAGTGACCCTCGGGACAAACCTATTTACAATGAGCAGTTCTTC. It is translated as CASSDPRDKPIYNEQFF. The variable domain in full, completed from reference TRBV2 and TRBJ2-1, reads EPEVTQTPSHQVTQMGQEVILRCVPISNHLYFYWYRQILGQKVEFLVSFYNNEISEKSEIFDDQFSVERPDGSNFTLKIRSTKLEDSAMYFCASSDPRDKPIYNEQFFGPGTRLTVL.

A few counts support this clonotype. The CDR3 region is CASSERSGAGNEQFF. Written as DNA, the CDR3 is TGTGCCAGCAGTGAACGTAGCGGAGCGGGAAATGAGCAGTTCTTC. V is TRBV12-3 or TRBV12-4 and J is TRBJ2-1, with 7 bases matching TRBD2. V shed 5 bases and J 7 bases; nucleotides not matched to a gene: 11. CDR3 length: 15 residues.

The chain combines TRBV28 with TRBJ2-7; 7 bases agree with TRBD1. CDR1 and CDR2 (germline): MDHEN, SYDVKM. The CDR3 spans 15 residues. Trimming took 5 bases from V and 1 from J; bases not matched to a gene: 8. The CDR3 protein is CASSHRGIRSYEQYF. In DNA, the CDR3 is TGTGCCAGCAGTCACAGGGGTATTCGGTCCTACGAGCAGTACTTC.

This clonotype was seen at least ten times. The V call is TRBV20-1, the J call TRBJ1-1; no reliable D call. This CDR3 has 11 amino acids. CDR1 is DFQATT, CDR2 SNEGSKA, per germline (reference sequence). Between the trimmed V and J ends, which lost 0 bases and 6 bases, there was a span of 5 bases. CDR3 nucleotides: TGCAGTGCTAGAGATCCCCCTGAAGCTTTCTTT. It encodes CSARDPPEAFF.

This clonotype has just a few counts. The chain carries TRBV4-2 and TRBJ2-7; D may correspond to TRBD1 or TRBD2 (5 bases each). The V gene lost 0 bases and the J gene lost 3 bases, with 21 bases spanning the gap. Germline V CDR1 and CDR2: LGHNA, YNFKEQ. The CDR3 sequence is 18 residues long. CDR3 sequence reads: CASSQDPQPGPIDYEQYF. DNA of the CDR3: TGTGCCAGCAGCCAAGATCCGCAACCGGGACCTATAGACTACGAGCAGTACTTC.

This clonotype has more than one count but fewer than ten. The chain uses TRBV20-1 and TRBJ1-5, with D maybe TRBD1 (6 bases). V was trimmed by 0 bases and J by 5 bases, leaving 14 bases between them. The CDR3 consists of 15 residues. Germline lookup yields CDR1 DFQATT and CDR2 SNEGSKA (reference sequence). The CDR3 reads CSARDSGGADQPQHF. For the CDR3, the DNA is TGCAGTGCTAGAGATTCCGGGGGGGCTGATCAGCCCCAGCATTTT.

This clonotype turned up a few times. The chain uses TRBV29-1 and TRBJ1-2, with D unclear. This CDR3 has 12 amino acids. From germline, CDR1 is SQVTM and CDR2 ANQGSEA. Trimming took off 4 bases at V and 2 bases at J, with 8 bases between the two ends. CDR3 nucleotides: TGCAGCGTTGTGGTTTCCAACTATGGCTACACCTTC. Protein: CSVVVSNYGYTF.

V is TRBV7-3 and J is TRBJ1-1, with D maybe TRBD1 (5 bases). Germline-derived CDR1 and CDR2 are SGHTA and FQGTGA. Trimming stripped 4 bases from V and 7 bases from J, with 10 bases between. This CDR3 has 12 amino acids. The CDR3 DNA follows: TGTGCCAGCAGCTCCGGGGACGGTGAAGCTTTCTTT. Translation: CASSSGDGEAFF.

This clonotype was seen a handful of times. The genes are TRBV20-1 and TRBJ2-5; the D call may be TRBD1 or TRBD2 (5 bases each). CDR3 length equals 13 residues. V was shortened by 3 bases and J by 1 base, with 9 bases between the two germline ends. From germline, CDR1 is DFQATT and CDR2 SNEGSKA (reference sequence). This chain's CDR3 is CSASGAGQETQYF. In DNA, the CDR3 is TGCAGTGCTAGTGGGGCGGGCCAAGAGACCCAGTACTTC.

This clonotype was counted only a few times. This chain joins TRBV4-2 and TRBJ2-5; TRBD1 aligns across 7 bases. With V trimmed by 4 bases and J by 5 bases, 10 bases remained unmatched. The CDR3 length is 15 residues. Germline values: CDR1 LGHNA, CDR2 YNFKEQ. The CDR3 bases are TGTGCCAGCAGCCGAGCGACGACAGGGCAGGAGACCCAGTACTTC. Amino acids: CASSRATTGQETQYF.

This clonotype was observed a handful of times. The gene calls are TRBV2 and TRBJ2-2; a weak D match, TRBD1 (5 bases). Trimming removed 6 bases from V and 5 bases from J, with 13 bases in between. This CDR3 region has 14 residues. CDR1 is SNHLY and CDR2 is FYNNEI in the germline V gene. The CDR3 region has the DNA TGTGCCAGCAGGGCTCAGGGAAGGACCGGGGAGCTGTTTTTT. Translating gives CASRAQGRTGELFF.

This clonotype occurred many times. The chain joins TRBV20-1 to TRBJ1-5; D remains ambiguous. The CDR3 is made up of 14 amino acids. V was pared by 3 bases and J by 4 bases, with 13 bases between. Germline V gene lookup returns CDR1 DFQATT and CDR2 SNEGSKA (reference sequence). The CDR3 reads CSASLTGRNQPQHF. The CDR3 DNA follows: TGCAGTGCTAGTTTGACGGGTCGGAATCAGCCCCAGCATTTT.

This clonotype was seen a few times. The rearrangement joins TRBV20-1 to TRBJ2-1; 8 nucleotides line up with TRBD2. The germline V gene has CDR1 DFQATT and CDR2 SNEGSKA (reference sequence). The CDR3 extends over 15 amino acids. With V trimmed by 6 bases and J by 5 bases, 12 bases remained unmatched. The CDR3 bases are TGCAGTGCCTACAATAGCGGGAAGCCTGACAATGAGCAGTTCTTC. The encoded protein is CSAYNSGKPDNEQFF.

In nucleotides, the CDR3 is TGTGCCAGCAGCTCGGGGCCGATAGAGTTCTTC. Protein: CASSSGPIEFF. The V and J genes are TRBV7-8 and TRBJ2-1; D may be TRBD1 or TRBD2 (5 bases each). Germline V CDR1 and CDR2: SGHVS, FQNEAQ. The germline V and J ends were trimmed by 4 bases and 14 bases, with 12 bases remaining between them. The CDR3 is 11 residues long.

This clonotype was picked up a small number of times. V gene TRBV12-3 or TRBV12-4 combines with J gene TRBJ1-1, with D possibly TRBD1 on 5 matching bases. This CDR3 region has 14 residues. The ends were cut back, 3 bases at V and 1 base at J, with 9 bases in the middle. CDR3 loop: CASSFGHRNTEAFF. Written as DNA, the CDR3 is TGTGCCAGCAGTTTCGGACACCGGAACACTGAAGCTTTCTTT.

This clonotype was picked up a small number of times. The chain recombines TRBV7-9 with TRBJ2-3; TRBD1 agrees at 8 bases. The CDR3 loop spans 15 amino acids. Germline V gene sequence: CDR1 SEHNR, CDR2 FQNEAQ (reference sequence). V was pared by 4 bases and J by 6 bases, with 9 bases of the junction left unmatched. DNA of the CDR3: TGTGCCAGCAGCTCCCGGACAGGGACATCGGATACGCAGTATTTT. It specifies CASSSRTGTSDTQYF.

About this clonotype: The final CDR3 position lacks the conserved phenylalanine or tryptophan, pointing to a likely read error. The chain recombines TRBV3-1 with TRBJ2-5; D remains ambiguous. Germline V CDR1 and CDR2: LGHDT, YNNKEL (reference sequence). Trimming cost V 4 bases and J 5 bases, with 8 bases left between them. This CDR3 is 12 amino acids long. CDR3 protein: CASSPYGETQYY. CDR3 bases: TGTGCCAGCAGCCCTTACGGGGAGACCCAGTACTAC.

CDR3 in DNA: TGTGCCAGCAGCGTTGAGGCCGGAGGGCGCGGCTACACCTTC. It is translated as CASSVEAGGRGYTF. The chain is built from TRBV9 and TRBJ1-2; D is ambiguous. The length of the CDR3 is 14 residues. Per the germline V gene, CDR1 is SGDLS and CDR2 is YYNGEE. V gave up 2 bases and J gave up 8 bases, with 16 bases separating them. Variable domain in full (rest from reference TRBV9 and TRBJ1-2): DSGVTQTPKHLITATGQRVTLRCSPRSGDLSVYWYQQSLDQGLQFLIQYYNGEERAKGNILERFSAQQFPDLHSELNLSSLELGDSALYFCASSVEAGGRGYTFGSGTRLTVV.

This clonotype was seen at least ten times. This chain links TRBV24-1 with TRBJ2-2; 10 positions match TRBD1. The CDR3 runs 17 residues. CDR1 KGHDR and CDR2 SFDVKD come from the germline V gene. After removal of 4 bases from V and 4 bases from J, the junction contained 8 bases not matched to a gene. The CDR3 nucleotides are TGTGCCACCAGTGACGGACAGGGGGTTCCTTCCACCGGGGAGCTGTTTTTT. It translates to CATSDGQGVPSTGELFF.

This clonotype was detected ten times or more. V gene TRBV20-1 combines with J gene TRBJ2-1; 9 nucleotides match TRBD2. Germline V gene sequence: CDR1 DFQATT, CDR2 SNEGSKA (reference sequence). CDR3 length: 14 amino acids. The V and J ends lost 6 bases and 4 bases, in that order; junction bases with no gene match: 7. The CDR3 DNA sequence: TGCAGTGCCAGCGGGACTAGCATGTACAATGAGCAGTTCTTC. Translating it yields CSASGTSMYNEQFF.

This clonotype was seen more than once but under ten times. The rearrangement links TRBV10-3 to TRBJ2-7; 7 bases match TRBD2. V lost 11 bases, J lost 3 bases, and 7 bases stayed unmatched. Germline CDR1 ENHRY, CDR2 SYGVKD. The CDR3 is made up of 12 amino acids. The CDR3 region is CAASQRDYEQYF. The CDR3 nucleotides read TGTGCCGCTTCCCAGCGGGACTACGAGCAGTACTTC.

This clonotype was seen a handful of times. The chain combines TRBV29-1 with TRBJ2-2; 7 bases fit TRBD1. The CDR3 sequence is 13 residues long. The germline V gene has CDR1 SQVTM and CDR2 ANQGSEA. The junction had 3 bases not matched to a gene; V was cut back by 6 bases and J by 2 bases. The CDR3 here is CSVGTVNTGELFF. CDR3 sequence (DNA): TGCAGCGTCGGGACAGTTAACACCGGGGAGCTGTTTTTT.

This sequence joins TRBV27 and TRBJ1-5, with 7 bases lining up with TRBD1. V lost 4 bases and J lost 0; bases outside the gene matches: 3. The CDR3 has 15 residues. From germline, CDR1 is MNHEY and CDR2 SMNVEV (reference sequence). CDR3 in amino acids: CASSSGTVSNQPQHF. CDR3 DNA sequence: TGTGCCAGCAGTTCCGGGACAGTTAGCAATCAGCCCCAGCATTTT.

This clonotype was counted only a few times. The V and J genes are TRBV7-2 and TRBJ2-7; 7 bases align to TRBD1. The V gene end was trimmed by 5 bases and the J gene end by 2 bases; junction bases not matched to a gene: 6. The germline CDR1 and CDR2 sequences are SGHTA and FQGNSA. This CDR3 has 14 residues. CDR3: CASSPWTGAYEQYF. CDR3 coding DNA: TGTGCCAGCAGCCCATGGACAGGAGCCTACGAGCAGTACTTC.

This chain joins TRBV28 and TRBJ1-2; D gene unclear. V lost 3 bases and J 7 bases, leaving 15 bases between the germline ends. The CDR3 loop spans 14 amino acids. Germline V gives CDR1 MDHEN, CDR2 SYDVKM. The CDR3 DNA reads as TGTGCCAGCAGTTTTCTCGTCAGGTTCTTTGGCTACACCTTC. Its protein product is CASSFLVRFFGYTF.